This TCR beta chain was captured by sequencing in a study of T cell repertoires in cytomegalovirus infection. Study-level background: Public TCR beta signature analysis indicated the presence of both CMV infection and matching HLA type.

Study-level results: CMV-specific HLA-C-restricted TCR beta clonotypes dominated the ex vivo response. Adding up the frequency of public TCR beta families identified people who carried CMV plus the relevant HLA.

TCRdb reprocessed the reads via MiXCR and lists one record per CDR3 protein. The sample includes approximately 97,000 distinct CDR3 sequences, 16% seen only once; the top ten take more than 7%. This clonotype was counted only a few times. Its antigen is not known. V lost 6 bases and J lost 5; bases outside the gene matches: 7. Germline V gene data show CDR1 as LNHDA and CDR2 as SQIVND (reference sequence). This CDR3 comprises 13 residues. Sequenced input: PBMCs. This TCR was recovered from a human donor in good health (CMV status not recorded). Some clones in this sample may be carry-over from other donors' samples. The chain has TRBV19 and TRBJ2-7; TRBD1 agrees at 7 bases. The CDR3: CASRLRDSDEQYF. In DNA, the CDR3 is TGTGCCAGTAGGCTCCGGGACAGCGACGAGCAGTACTTC.